A single sample is the source of the 5 T cell receptor beta chains below, sequenced in a study of T cells in Graves' hyperthyroidism and ophthalmopathy. Using RNA transcripts as the source, TCR beta CDR3 regions were amplified. The TCR CDR3 was amplified in a first-round RT-PCR using the HTBI primer set. Each CDR3 protein is one row after TCRdb ran MiXCR on the multiplex PCR reads. The sample consists of around 600,000 distinct CDR3 sequences, over 12% of them appearing once. Sequencing input: blood. Receptor source: a woman under 30 with Graves' ophthalmopathy.

This clonotype turned up a few times. This may come from a read error, since a much larger clone is one base off. The chain uses TRBV11-3 and TRBJ2-1, with D hard to call. The CDR3 covers 13 residues. The germline CDR1 and CDR2 sequences are SGHNT and YENEEA. This chain's CDR3 is CASSFYGDNEQSF. The CDR3 nucleotides are TGTGCCAGCAGCTTTTACGGAGACAATGAGCAGTCCTTC. The full variable domain, completed using reference TRBV11-3 and TRBJ2-1, is EAGVVQSPRYKIIEKKQPVAFWCNPISGHNTLYWYLQNLGQGPELLIRYENEEAVDDSQLPKDRFSAERLKGVDSTLKIQPAELGDSAVYLCASSFYGDNEQSFGPGTRLTVL.

As for this clonotype: This clone may be a read error of a much larger clone one base away. The chain couples TRBV18 to TRBJ1-1; TRBD1 matches at 7 bases. The V gene's germline CDR1 is KGHSH and CDR2 LQKENI. This CDR3 is 15 amino acids long. CDR3 residues: CVSSPRGTDYTEAFF. DNA for the CDR3: TGTGTCAGCTCACCACGAGGGACAGACTACACTGAAGCTTTCTTT.

Notes on this clonotype: This may be a read error, as it is one base from a much larger clone. The chain employs TRBV15 and TRBJ1-4, with a possible D match to TRBD1 (6 bases). V lost 4 bases and J 10 bases, leaving 22 bases between the germline ends. The germline gives CDR1 LNHNV, CDR2 YYDKDF (reference sequence). The CDR3 sequence is 16 residues long. The CDR3 sequence: CATSKDGEGGAVKLFF. For the CDR3, the DNA is TGTGCCACCAGCAAAGATGGGGAAGGGGGTGCCGTAAAACTGTTTTTT.

Many counts were recorded for this clonotype. This sequence joins TRBV5-6 and TRBJ2-7; 9 bases match TRBD2. Losses at the gene ends were 3 bases for V and 1 base for J; bases not matched to a gene: 11. Per the germline V gene, CDR1 is SGHDT and CDR2 is YYEEEE. The CDR3 is made up of 17 amino acids. The CDR3 spells CASSSTFRTSESYEQYF. The CDR3, as DNA: TGTGCCAGCAGCTCTACCTTCAGGACTAGCGAATCCTACGAGCAGTACTTC.

This clonotype was counted many times. The rearrangement links TRBV28 to TRBJ2-3; 9 bases fit TRBD2. Per the germline V gene, CDR1 is MDHEN and CDR2 is SYDVKM. This CDR3 region has 14 residues. The ends lost 8 bases at V and 3 bases at J; junction bases unmatched: 6. CDR3 protein: CASLQAGGTDTQYF. CDR3 nucleotides: TGTGCCAGCCTTCAAGCGGGAGGAACAGATACGCAGTATTTT.